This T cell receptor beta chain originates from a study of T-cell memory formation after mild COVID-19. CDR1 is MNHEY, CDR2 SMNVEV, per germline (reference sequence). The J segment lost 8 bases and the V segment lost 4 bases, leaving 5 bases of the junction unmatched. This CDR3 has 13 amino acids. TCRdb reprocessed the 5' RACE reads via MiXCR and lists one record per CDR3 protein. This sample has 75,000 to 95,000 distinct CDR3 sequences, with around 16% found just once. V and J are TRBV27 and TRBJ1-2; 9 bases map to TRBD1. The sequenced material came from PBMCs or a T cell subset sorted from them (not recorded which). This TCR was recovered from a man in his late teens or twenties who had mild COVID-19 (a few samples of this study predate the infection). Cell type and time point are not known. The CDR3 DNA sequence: TGTGCCAGCAGTTGGGGACAGGGTCAAGGCTACACCTTC. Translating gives CASSWGQGQGYTF.